These 32 T cell receptor beta chains were all obtained from the same sample, sequenced in a study of blood T cells in healthy people across ages. Through a sample-barcoded 5' primer and a J-beta primer mix, a second PCR was run for roughly 6 to 11 cycles. TCRdb re-called the 5' RACE reads through MiXCR, storing one row per CDR3 protein. The sample has some 1,000,000 distinct CDR3 sequences, roughly a quarter seen once. This same sample was also part of a study on T cells of mothers and their children.

What was sequenced was blood. These receptors originate from a girl under 10 years old in good health.

The chain uses TRBV20-1 and TRBJ2-1; either TRBD1 or TRBD2 may supply D (5 bases each). The CDR3 is 14 residues long. V lost 6 bases and J 3 bases, leaving 15 bases between the germline ends. Germline values: CDR1 DFQATT, CDR2 SNEGSKA (reference sequence). The CDR3 loop is CSAPGGTNYNEQFF. The CDR3 DNA reads TGCAGTGCCCCCGGTGGGACGAACTACAATGAGCAGTTCTTC.

This chain links TRBV29-1 with TRBJ2-5; weak D call: TRBD2 (5 bases). TRBJ2-1 explains the end of the DNA better; the J call may be wrong. This CDR3 region has 16 residues. Germline CDR1 reads SQVTM; CDR2 reads ANQGSEA. CDR3 sequence (DNA): TGCAGCGTTGAAGACCGGGATCCGGGGAACTACAATGAGCAGTTCTTC. This sequence encodes CSVEDRDPGNYNEQFF.

The rearrangement uses TRBV6-1 and TRBJ2-7; 8 nucleotides align to TRBD1. Near its end, the DNA agrees better with TRBJ2-1, so the J call may be wrong. Germline lookup yields CDR1 MNHNS and CDR2 SASEGT. The CDR3 loop spans 15 amino acids. The DNA of the CDR3 is TGTGCCAGCAGTGAAGGGACAGGGCTCTACAATGAGCAGTTCTTC. It translates to CASSEGTGLYNEQFF.

Ten or more counts support this clonotype. V is TRBV20-1 and J is TRBJ2-5; perhaps TRBD1 as D (5 bases). This CDR3 region has 11 residues. Germline V gene lookup returns CDR1 DFQATT and CDR2 SNEGSKA (reference sequence). V lost 3 bases and J 5 bases, leaving 7 bases between the germline ends. The CDR3 loop is CSASAGETQYF. The CDR3 region has the DNA TGCAGTGCTAGTGCAGGGGAGACCCAGTACTTC.

The chain joins TRBV29-1 to TRBJ2-1; the D gene is possibly TRBD1 (5 bases). V gave up 3 bases and J gave up 8 bases, with 11 bases separating them. From germline, CDR1 is SQVTM and CDR2 ANQGSEA. The CDR3 spans 12 residues. CDR3 sequence: CSVEAGWDEQFF. DNA for the CDR3: TGCAGCGTTGAGGCAGGGTGGGATGAGCAGTTCTTC.

This chain connects TRBV12-3 or TRBV12-4 to TRBJ2-1, with D perhaps TRBD1 (6 bases). The CDR3 runs to 12 residues. The V end was cut by 7 bases, the J end by 5 bases, with 9 bases between. The CDR3 protein is CASTRDNNEQFF. The CDR3, as DNA: TGTGCCAGCACCCGGGACAACAATGAGCAGTTCTTC.

This chain links TRBV25-1 with TRBJ1-4, with D maybe TRBD1 (6 bases). Germline CDR1 reads MGHDK; CDR2 reads SYGVNS. V was trimmed by 8 bases and J by 2 bases, leaving 15 bases between them. CDR3 length equals 15 residues. The CDR3 coding sequence is TGTGCCAGCGCAGGGGATGGGCAGACTAATGAAAAACTGTTTTTT. It encodes CASAGDGQTNEKLFF.

This clonotype showed up just a few times. The chain combines TRBV20-1 with TRBJ1-2; 9 nucleotides match TRBD1. Unmatched junction bases numbered 13, after V lost 3 bases and J lost 8 bases. The CDR3 spans 15 residues. Germline loops: CDR1 DFQATT, CDR2 SNEGSKA (reference sequence). The CDR3 here is CSASLPNRGLYGYTF. DNA of the CDR3: TGCAGTGCTAGTCTTCCGAACAGGGGGCTCTACGGCTACACCTTC.

This clonotype was seen a few times. The chain employs TRBV19 and TRBJ2-6; no reliable D call. Looked up from germline, CDR1 is LNHDA and CDR2 is SQIVND (reference sequence). Trimming removed 4 bases at V and 0 bases at J, with 10 bases between. The CDR3 has 16 residues. The CDR3 loop reads CASSTLGLSGANVLTF. In nucleotides, the CDR3 is TGTGCCAGTAGTACGTTAGGGCTCTCTGGGGCCAACGTCCTGACTTTC.

The sample holds a few counts of this clonotype. One end of the junction fails to match germline, which may point to a read error. The chain carries TRBV5-6 and TRBJ1-1; D is undetermined. This CDR3 region has 14 residues. CDR1 is SGHDT and CDR2 is YYEEEE in the germline V gene. The CDR3 sequence: CAGSLGRPPTEAFF. In DNA, the CDR3 is TGTGCCGGCAGCCTTGGGCGCCCACCAACTGAAGCTTTCTTT. The variable domain in full, completed from reference TRBV5-6 and TRBJ1-1, reads DAGVTQSPTHLIKTRGQQVTLRCSPKSGHDTVSWYQQALGQGPQFIFQYYEEEERQRGNFPDRFSGHQFPNYSSELNVNALLLGDSALYLCAGSLGRPPTEAFFGQGTRLTVV.

In this sample, this clonotype turned up a few times. V and J are TRBV6-2 or TRBV6-3 and TRBJ2-7; the D is unclear. With 2 bases removed from V and 4 bases from J, the gap between germline ends came to 6 bases. CDR1 MNHEY and CDR2 SVGEGT come from the germline V gene. The CDR3 is 12 residues long. The CDR3 loop is CASSYLDYEQYF. In DNA, the CDR3 is TGTGCCAGCAGTTACCTGGATTACGAGCAGTACTTC.

This clonotype has a handful of counts. The gene calls are TRBV7-9 and TRBJ2-5; TRBD2 is a possible D gene (5 bases). Germline V gene lookup returns CDR1 SEHNR and CDR2 FQNEAQ (reference sequence). V lost 3 bases and J 5 bases, leaving 13 bases between the germline ends. The CDR3 totals 14 residues. The DNA for the CDR3 is TGTGCCAGCAGCTTTCCACTCTCGGGGGAGACCCAGTACTTC. Translation gives CASSFPLSGETQYF.

This clonotype was seen a handful of times. The chain couples TRBV29-1 to TRBJ2-7; the D gene is possibly TRBD2 (6 bases). In germline, CDR1 is SQVTM, CDR2 ANQGSEA. The CDR3 totals 10 residues. Here the CDR3 reads CILAGGWQYF. As DNA, the CDR3 is TGCATCCTCGCCGGGGGATGGCAGTACTTC.

This clonotype showed up just a few times. The CDR3 DNA follows: TGTGCCAGCACTAAAGTAGGGGACCGGGAGCTGTTTTTT. It encodes CASTKVGDRELFF. The V and J genes are TRBV27 and TRBJ2-2, with D perhaps TRBD1 or TRBD2 (5 bases each). Germline V CDR1 and CDR2: MNHEY, SMNVEV (reference sequence). This CDR3 is 13 amino acids long. V gave up 7 bases and J gave up 9 bases, with 15 bases separating them.

The chain combines TRBV6-5 with TRBJ1-2; TRBD1 might be the D (6 bases). Germline CDR1 reads MNHEY; CDR2 reads SVGAGI. V was shortened by 6 bases and J by 5 bases, with 13 bases between the two germline ends. The CDR3 has 13 amino acids. DNA of the CDR3: TGTGCCAGCAGACCAGGGGAACTATATGGCTACACCTTC. It specifies CASRPGELYGYTF.

The J gene is TRBJ2-3, the V gene TRBV7-2; 11 bases line up with TRBD2. This CDR3 region has 16 residues. CDR1 is SGHTA, CDR2 FQGNSA, per germline. Trimming took 5 bases from V and 2 from J; bases not matched to a gene: 6. CDR3 loop: CASSPVAGGITDTQYF. The CDR3 bases are TGTGCCAGCAGCCCTGTAGCGGGGGGGATCACAGATACGCAGTATTTT.

The rearrangement links TRBV20-1 to TRBJ2-3; no definite D call. The CDR3 runs to 15 residues. V was shortened by 0 bases and J by 0 bases, with 10 bases between the two germline ends. Germline V lookup: CDR1 DFQATT, CDR2 SNEGSKA (reference sequence). This CDR3 reads CSARDWAESTDTQYF. In nucleotides, the CDR3 is TGCAGTGCTAGAGATTGGGCAGAGAGCACAGATACGCAGTATTTT.

This clonotype was counted only a few times. J is TRBJ2-7 and V is TRBV7-3; D could derive from TRBD1 or TRBD2 (5 bases each). Trimming stripped 4 bases from V and 4 bases from J, with 14 bases between. CDR1 and CDR2 (germline): SGHTA, FQGTGA. The CDR3 is 14 residues long. The CDR3 spells CASSSSGGEYEQYF. CDR3 coding DNA: TGTGCCAGCAGCTCCTCTGGGGGAGAATACGAGCAGTACTTC.

This clonotype has only a few counts. This rearrangement joins TRBV9 to TRBJ2-5, with TRBD2 matching over 9 bases. The CDR3 totals 15 residues. V was clipped by 7 bases and J by 1 base; unmatched bases: 8. Germline V gene data show CDR1 as SGDLS and CDR2 as YYNGEE. CDR3 in amino acids: CASSLAGMGQETQYF. The CDR3, as DNA: TGTGCCAGCTCCCTAGCGGGAATGGGCCAAGAGACCCAGTACTTC. The full variable domain, completed using reference TRBV9 and TRBJ2-5, is DSGVTQTPKHLITATGQRVTLRCSPRSGDLSVYWYQQSLDQGLQFLIQYYNGEERAKGNILERFSAQQFPDLHSELNLSSLELGDSALYFCASSLAGMGQETQYFGPGTRLLVL.

This clonotype showed up just a few times. At one end, the junction sequence differs from germline, possibly due to a read error. The chain has TRBV18 and TRBJ2-5, with 12 bases matching TRBD2. CDR1 and CDR2 from the germline V gene are KGHSH and LQKENI. The CDR3 is 16 residues long. Written as DNA, the CDR3 is TGTGCCAGCTCCCCACCGACTAGCGGGAGAAGGGAGACCCAGTACTTC. Protein product: CASSPPTSGRRETQYF. Full variable domain (outside the CDR3, taken from reference TRBV18 and TRBJ2-5): NAGVMQNPRHLVRRRGQEARLRCSPMKGHSHVYWYRQLPEEGLKFMVYLQKENIIDESGMPKERFSAEFPKEGPSILRIQQVVRGDSAAYFCASSPPTSGRRETQYFGPGTRLLVL.

The chain employs TRBV21-1 and TRBJ2-7. TRBV21-1 is a pseudogene locus. The CDR3 is 11 amino acids. CDR3 in amino acids: CASTHRNEQYF. The CDR3 region has the DNA TGTGCCAGCACCCATCGGAACGAGCAGTACTTC.

This clonotype was seen a handful of times. The chain uses TRBV27 and TRBJ1-1; D is possibly TRBD1 (5 bases). The CDR3 covers 13 residues. Trimming cost V 2 bases and J 6 bases, with 10 bases left between them. Per the germline V gene, CDR1 is MNHEY and CDR2 is SMNVEV (reference sequence). CDR3: CASSLGAGAEAFF. CDR3 coding DNA: TGTGCCAGCAGTTTAGGGGCGGGAGCTGAAGCTTTCTTT.

This chain links TRBV7-9 with TRBJ2-3; 8 bases fit TRBD1. CDR3 length equals 15 residues. V gave up 8 bases and J gave up 3 bases; unmatched junction bases: 10. Looked up from germline, CDR1 is SEHNR and CDR2 is FQNEAQ (reference sequence). The chain's CDR3 is CASYDGQGNTDTQYF. CDR3 sequence (DNA): TGTGCCAGCTACGACGGACAGGGCAATACAGATACGCAGTATTTT.

V usage is TRBV4-1 and J usage is TRBJ1-2; TRBD1 might be the D (5 bases). Trimming took 4 bases from V and 0 from J, leaving 12 bases between them. The CDR3 sequence is 15 residues long. Germline V CDR1 and CDR2: MGHRA, YSYEKL. As DNA, the CDR3 is TGCGCCAGCAGCCTCGGACATTTAGCTAACTATGGCTACACCTTC. Protein product: CASSLGHLANYGYTF.

This chain joins TRBV20-1 and TRBJ2-3; unclear D gene. This CDR3 is 16 amino acids long. Trimming took 5 bases from V and 2 from J, leaving 20 bases between them. CDR1 is DFQATT, CDR2 SNEGSKA, per germline (reference sequence). The CDR3 DNA reads TGCAGTGCTCCATACCTTCCTAGTGGCACCACAGATACGCAGTATTTT. This translates into CSAPYLPSGTTDTQYF.

In its sample, this clonotype was seen a few times. Sequence at one end of the junction differs from germline and may be a read error. The V gene is TRBV20-1, the J gene TRBJ2-7; 11 bases are shared with TRBD2. Per germline, CDR1 DFQATT and CDR2 SNEGSKA (reference sequence). The CDR3 sequence is 15 residues long. The CDR3 sequence is CNASGGSLSSYEQYF. CDR3 sequence (DNA): TGCAATGCTAGCGGGGGGTCCCTTAGCTCCTACGAGCAGTACTTC.

This clonotype occurred a few times. The chain links TRBV6-2 or TRBV6-3 to TRBJ2-7; D unresolved. Trimming took 2 bases from V and 3 from J, leaving 8 bases between them. The CDR3 totals 13 residues. The germline V gene encodes CDR1 MNHEY and CDR2 SVGEGT. The CDR3 loop is CASSYGVDYEQYF. The DNA for the CDR3 is TGTGCCAGCAGTTACGGGGTGGACTACGAGCAGTACTTC.

The rearrangement joins TRBV7-6 to TRBJ1-1; a possible D gene is TRBD1 (5 bases). CDR1 and CDR2 from the germline V gene are SGHVS and FNYEAQ. The CDR3 consists of 12 residues. V was clipped by 5 bases and J by 8 bases, with 12 bases between them. The CDR3 DNA reads TGTGCCAGCAGCCGGGGACTGGGCGAAGCTTTCTTT. As protein: CASSRGLGEAFF. Combining the CDR3 with reference TRBV7-6 and TRBJ1-1 gives the whole variable domain GAGVSQSPRYKVTKRGQDVALRCDPISGHVSLYWYRQALGQGPEFLTYFNYEAQQDKSGLPNDRFSAERPEGSISTLTIQRTEQRDSAMYRCASSRGLGEAFFGQGTRLTVV.

V is TRBV10-3 and J is TRBJ2-1, with 7 bases matching TRBD2. J lost 8 bases, V lost 2 bases, and 18 bases had no gene match. Germline assignment: CDR1 ENHRY and CDR2 SYGVKD. CDR3 length equals 18 residues. CDR3 DNA sequence: TGTGCCATCAGTGAGCCCTACGTGCCCCGGACTAGGCTGGATGAGCAGTTCTTC. Translating gives CAISEPYVPRTRLDEQFF.

There are a few counts of this clonotype. The chain links TRBV20-1 to TRBJ2-3, with 11 positions matching TRBD2. Germline CDR1 and CDR2: DFQATT and SNEGSKA (reference sequence). Trimming at V came to 6 bases and at J to 4 bases, leaving 6 bases not matched to a gene. The length of the CDR3 is 14 residues. The CDR3 sequence: CSATLAGVPDTQYF. CDR3 DNA sequence: TGCAGTGCAACACTAGCGGGAGTTCCAGATACGCAGTATTTT.

Note on this clonotype: The junction does not match germline at one end; this may be a read error. The V and J genes are TRBV10-3 and TRBJ2-4; 9 nucleotides line up with TRBD1. CDR1 and CDR2 (germline): ENHRY, SYGVKD. The CDR3 length is 12 residues. The CDR3 DNA follows: TGTGCCATCAAAACGAAGGGGACAGGGTTAACTTTC. It encodes CAIKTKGTGLTF.

The V call is TRBV4-1, the J call TRBJ2-5; 8 bases are a match to TRBD1. This CDR3 has 15 amino acids. V lost 4 bases and J lost 4; bases outside the gene matches: 8. Per germline, CDR1 MGHRA and CDR2 YSYEKL. CDR3 sequence: CASSPNRGFGETQYF. CDR3 DNA sequence: TGCGCCAGCAGCCCCAACAGGGGGTTTGGAGAGACCCAGTACTTC.